The 11 T cell receptor beta chains listed next were all sequenced from one sample in a study of blood T cell repertoires in COVID-19. The table came from immunoSEQ multiplex PCR; TCRdb's copy has only in-frame clones and leaves some out. This table has hundreds of thousands of clones, roughly nine tenths appearing once. The sequencing sample was made of peripheral blood. These receptors were obtained from a woman under 30 who had recovered from COVID-19.

Notes on this clone: The germline gene is not matched at one end of the junction; a read error may be the cause. The chain joins TRBV12-5 to TRBJ2-1, with 10 bases matching TRBD2. Germline values: CDR1 LGHNT, CDR2 FRNRAP. The CDR3 is 12 residues long. The CDR3 region is CASGLLSGRPIF. CDR3 in DNA: TGTGCTAGTGGTTTGCTTAGCGGGAGGCCGATCTTC.

The rearrangement joins TRBV2 to TRBJ2-7; TRBD1 might be the D (5 bases). The CDR3 has 13 amino acids. CDR1 SNHLY and CDR2 FYNNEI come from the germline V gene. V lost 4 bases to trimming and J lost 1 base, with 8 bases between them. The CDR3 here is CASSVGQSYEQYF. CDR3 nucleotides: TGTGCCAGCAGTGTGGGGCAGTCCTACGAGCAGTACTTC.

Comment on this clone: Sequence at one end of the junction differs from germline and may be a read error. The chain joins TRBV5-1 to TRBJ2-1; D uncertain. Germline CDR1 is SGHRS and CDR2 is YFSETQ. This CDR3 region has 12 residues. CDR3 coding DNA: TGCGCCAGCAGCTTTTCCTTCAATGAGCAGTTCTTC. Translating it yields CASSFSFNEQFF.

This clone was observed once. The rearrangement joins TRBV10-2 to TRBJ2-3; D possibly corresponds to TRBD2 (6 bases). CDR1 and CDR2 from the germline V gene are WSHSY and SAAADI. Trimming left V 3 bases short and J 4 bases short, with 11 bases between. The CDR3 runs to 14 residues. CDR3: CASSEERVSDTQYF. In DNA, the CDR3 is TGCGCCAGCAGTGAAGAGCGGGTTTCAGATACGCAGTATTTT.

CDR3 amino acids: CASSPERTSGSGETQYF. The CDR3 nucleotides read TGTGCCAGCAGCCCCGAAAGGACTAGCGGGAGTGGAGAGACCCAGTACTTC. The gene calls are TRBV4-2 and TRBJ2-5, with 13 bases identical to TRBD2. Looked up from germline, CDR1 is LGHNA and CDR2 is YNFKEQ. Trimming removed 4 bases from V and 4 bases from J; junction bases left unmatched: 9. This CDR3 contains 17 residues.

J is TRBJ2-7 and V is TRBV24-1; D is perhaps TRBD2 (6 bases). Germline CDR1 reads KGHDR; CDR2 reads SFDVKD. This CDR3 has 15 residues. V was trimmed by 1 base and J by 6 bases, leaving 15 bases between them. The CDR3 protein is CATSDFDSGPFEQYF. The CDR3 DNA reads as TGTGCCACCAGTGATTTTGATAGCGGTCCCTTCGAGCAGTACTTC.

This chain uses TRBV7-2 with TRBJ1-1; TRBD1 agrees at 10 bases. Germline V gene sequence: CDR1 SGHTA, CDR2 FQGNSA. Trimming took 5 bases from V and 1 from J; bases not matched to a gene: 7. This CDR3 comprises 16 residues. The CDR3: CASSKPRDRGNTEAFF. DNA for the CDR3: TGTGCCAGCAGCAAACCCCGGGACAGGGGGAACACTGAAGCTTTCTTT.

The chain is built from TRBV4-1 and TRBJ1-5; TRBD1 is a possible D gene (5 bases). Per the germline V gene, CDR1 is MGHRA and CDR2 is YSYEKL. The CDR3 runs 15 residues. Trimming shortened V by 3 bases and J by 3 bases, and 12 bases separated the two germline ends. The CDR3 loop is CASSHRARVNQPQHF. The CDR3 DNA is TGCGCCAGCAGCCATAGGGCCAGGGTCAATCAGCCCCAGCATTTT.

This clone was recorded only once. J is TRBJ1-5 and V is TRBV28; perhaps TRBD1 as D (5 bases). Between the trimmed V and J ends, which lost 3 bases and 7 bases, there was a span of 10 bases. The CDR3 totals 13 residues. Germline loops: CDR1 MDHEN, CDR2 SYDVKM. The DNA for the CDR3 is TGTGCCAGCAGTTTTGCAGGGCAGCAGCCCCAGCATTTT. Protein product: CASSFAGQQPQHF.

V is TRBV6-1 and J is TRBJ1-1, with 7 bases lining up with TRBD1. Germline V gives CDR1 MNHNS, CDR2 SASEGT. The CDR3 sequence is 16 residues long. V lost 4 bases and J lost 1; bases outside the gene matches: 9. In DNA form, the CDR3 reads TGTGCCAGCAGTGCCCTCCCCGGGACAGCGAACACTGAAGCTTTCTTT. It specifies CASSALPGTANTEAFF.

The J gene is TRBJ2-1, the V gene TRBV14; TRBD2 matches at 7 bases. Germline values: CDR1 SGHDN, CDR2 FVKESK. The CDR3 covers 11 residues. V was clipped by 6 bases and J by 10 bases; unmatched bases: 3. The CDR3 nucleotides are TGTGCCAGCAGGGCGGGACTAGAGCAGTTCTTC. It codes for CASRAGLEQFF.